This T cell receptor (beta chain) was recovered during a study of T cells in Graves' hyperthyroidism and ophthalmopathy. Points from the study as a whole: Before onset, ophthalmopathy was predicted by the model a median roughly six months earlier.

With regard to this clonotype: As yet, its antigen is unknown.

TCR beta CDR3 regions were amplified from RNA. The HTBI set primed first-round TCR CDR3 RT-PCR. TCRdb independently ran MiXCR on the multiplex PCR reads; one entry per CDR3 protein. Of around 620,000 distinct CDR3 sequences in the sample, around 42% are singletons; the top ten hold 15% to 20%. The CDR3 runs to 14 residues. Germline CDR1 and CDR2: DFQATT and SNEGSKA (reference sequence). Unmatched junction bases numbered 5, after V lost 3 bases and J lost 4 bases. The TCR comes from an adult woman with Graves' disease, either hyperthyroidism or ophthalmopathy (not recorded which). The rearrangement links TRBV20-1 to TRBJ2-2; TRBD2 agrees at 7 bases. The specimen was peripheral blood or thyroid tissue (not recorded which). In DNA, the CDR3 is TGCAGTGCTAGGTCGATAGCGGGCACCGGGGAGCTGTTTTTT. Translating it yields CSARSIAGTGELFF.